The 28 T cell receptor beta chains below come from one sample, sequenced in a study of blood T cells in healthy people across ages. Through a sample-barcoded 5' primer and a J-beta primer mix, a second PCR was run for roughly 6 to 11 cycles. Via MiXCR, TCRdb re-called the 5' RACE reads, giving one row per CDR3 protein. The sample shows just under 900,000 distinct CDR3 sequences, more than 25% of them seen only once. Source material: blood. The receptor source for this set is a woman aged 80 or older in good health.

The table lists this clonotype with many counts. The chain has TRBV20-1 and TRBJ2-5; tentative D call: TRBD2 (6 bases). In germline, CDR1 is DFQATT, CDR2 SNEGSKA (reference sequence). This CDR3 comprises 15 residues. The germline V and J ends were trimmed by 0 bases and 1 base, with 12 bases remaining between them. The CDR3 region is CSARDLGGPQETQYF. CDR3 coding DNA: TGCAGTGCTAGAGATCTGGGGGGACCCCAAGAGACCCAGTACTTC.

In its sample, this clonotype was seen a few times. The rearrangement links TRBV2 to TRBJ1-2, with unresolved D. CDR3 size: 14 residues. Germline CDR1 reads SNHLY; CDR2 reads FYNNEI. V dropped 4 bases and J dropped 0 bases, with 9 bases sitting between them. As DNA, the CDR3 is TGTGCCAGCAGTGCGGACGGAGCTAACTATGGCTACACCTTC. Amino acid sequence: CASSADGANYGYTF.

This clonotype appeared a few times. J is TRBJ1-5 and V is TRBV19; D call uncertain. Germline assignment: CDR1 LNHDA and CDR2 SQIVND (reference sequence). The ends were cut back, 0 bases at V and 5 bases at J, with 8 bases in the middle. There are 14 residues in the CDR3. CDR3 loop: CASSIDRTYQPQHF. The DNA of the CDR3 is TGTGCCAGTAGTATAGATAGGACCTATCAGCCCCAGCATTTT.

The sample holds many counts of this clonotype. This chain links TRBV18 with TRBJ2-1, with TRBD1 matching over 7 bases. Germline CDR1 KGHSH, CDR2 LQKENI. J lost 5 bases, V lost 2 bases, and 6 bases had no gene match. The CDR3 loop spans 15 amino acids. CDR3 DNA: TGTGCCAGCTCACCATCGACAGGGCTTCACAATGAGCAGTTCTTC. It yields the protein CASSPSTGLHNEQFF.

This clonotype was recorded many times. This rearrangement joins TRBV5-6 to TRBJ2-5, with 12 nucleotides matching TRBD2. CDR1 and CDR2 (germline): SGHDT, YYEEEE. The J segment lost 4 bases and the V segment lost 4 bases, leaving 5 bases of the junction unmatched. The CDR3 extends over 15 amino acids. DNA of the CDR3: TGTGCCAGCAGCGCACCGGGACTAGCGGGAGAGACCCAGTACTTC. Translated: CASSAPGLAGETQYF.

This clonotype showed up many times. The chain has TRBV20-1 and TRBJ2-4; 8 positions agree with TRBD1. V dropped 1 base and J dropped 1; count of bases not matched to a gene: 3. The length of the CDR3 is 15 residues. In germline, CDR1 is DFQATT, CDR2 SNEGSKA (reference sequence). The CDR3 DNA is TGCAGTGCTAGAGGCCGACAGGGGGCCAAAAACATTCAGTACTTC. Protein sequence: CSARGRQGAKNIQYF.

The sample holds a few counts of this clonotype. The rearrangement joins TRBV3-1 to TRBJ1-2; D may be TRBD1 (6 bases). V lost 1 base to trimming and J lost 6 bases, with 12 bases between them. Germline V gene data show CDR1 as LGHDT and CDR2 as YNNKEL (reference sequence). This CDR3 spans 14 amino acids. CDR3 region: CASSQVGDKHGYTF. In DNA, the CDR3 is TGTGCCAGCAGCCAAGTGGGGGACAAGCATGGCTACACCTTC.

The chain is built from TRBV12-3 or TRBV12-4 and TRBJ2-3; D ambiguous. The CDR3 is 14 amino acids. Trimming took off 7 bases at V and 4 bases at J, with 15 bases between the two ends. Here the CDR3 DNA reads TGTGCCAGCACTTGGGTTAGGGTCCCAGATACGCAGTATTTT. Translation: CASTWVRVPDTQYF.

The chain links TRBV29-1 to TRBJ1-1; TRBD1 is a possible D gene (5 bases). The germline V gene has CDR1 SQVTM and CDR2 ANQGSEA. This CDR3 has 13 amino acids. V lost 6 bases and J lost 1, with 12 bases in between. The CDR3 spells CSVARDANTEAFF. DNA for the CDR3: TGCAGCGTCGCCCGGGACGCGAACACTGAAGCTTTCTTT.

This clonotype came up many times. The chain employs TRBV15 and TRBJ1-2; TRBD1 might be the D (5 bases). The CDR3 loop spans 17 amino acids. Germline V gives CDR1 LNHNV, CDR2 YYDKDF (reference sequence). Trimming stripped 0 bases from V and 1 base from J, with 15 bases between. CDR3 in amino acids: CATSRDSSGRDNYGYTF. DNA of the CDR3: TGTGCCACCAGCAGAGATTCATCCGGCAGGGATAACTATGGCTACACCTTC.

Remarks on this clonotype: An end of the junction differs from the germline gene, which may be a read error. V and J are TRBV7-2 and TRBJ2-3, with 8 bases matching TRBD2. Germline V gene data show CDR1 as SGHTA and CDR2 as FQGNSA. The length of the CDR3 is 16 residues. In nucleotides, the CDR3 is TGTGCCAGCAGCTTAGTGAGCGGGAGCAGCAGAGATACGCAGTATTTT. Translating it yields CASSLVSGSSRDTQYF.

Points on this clonotype: This may be a read error: a much more frequent sequence differs by one nucleotide. The chain links TRBV11-2 to TRBJ2-1; tentative D call: TRBD1 (5 bases). Per the germline V gene, CDR1 is SGHAT and CDR2 is FQNNGV. This CDR3 spans 14 amino acids. V was cut by 6 bases and J by 13 bases, with 22 bases left in between. The CDR3 is CASRRTGAQETQFF. The CDR3, as DNA: TGTGCCAGCAGGCGTACAGGAGCTCAAGAGACCCAGTTCTTC.

This clonotype was seen ten or more times. The chain recombines TRBV7-2 with TRBJ2-3; 12 positions match TRBD2. Germline V gene lookup returns CDR1 SGHTA and CDR2 FQGNSA. V shed 0 bases and J 4 bases; nucleotides not matched to a gene: 2. CDR3 length: 16 residues. CDR3 bases: TGTGCCAGCAGCTTAGCAGGGACTAGCGGGCCAGATACGCAGTATTTT. It codes for CASSLAGTSGPDTQYF.

This chain connects TRBV7-2 to TRBJ2-2; TRBD2 aligns across 7 bases. J gave up 6 bases and V 3 bases, and 4 bases lay outside the gene matches. The CDR3 has 14 residues. Germline V CDR1 and CDR2: SGHTA, FQGNSA. In nucleotides, the CDR3 is TGTGCCAGCAGCTTCCGGGGGGTTGCCGGGGAGCTGTTTTTT. This gives the protein CASSFRGVAGELFF.

This clonotype was recorded many times. This chain links TRBV15 with TRBJ2-3; 12 nucleotides line up with TRBD2. The CDR3 length is 17 residues. V was pared by 5 bases and J by 7 bases, with 13 bases of the junction left unmatched. Germline V gene lookup returns CDR1 LNHNV and CDR2 YYDKDF (reference sequence). CDR3 bases: TGTGCCACCAGCCCCGGGGTTTACACTAGCGGGGGGTATACGCAGTATTTT. This codes for CATSPGVYTSGGYTQYF.

This clonotype appeared many times. The chain employs TRBV6-2 or TRBV6-3 and TRBJ1-4, with TRBD1 matching over 7 bases. The CDR3 covers 12 residues. The V gene's germline CDR1 is MNHEY and CDR2 SVGEGT. The V and J ends lost 6 bases and 13 bases, in that order; junction bases with no gene match: 8. Written as DNA, the CDR3 is TGTGCCAGCAGCGAGGGACAGAGAGGACTGTTTTTT. As protein: CASSEGQRGLFF.

As for this clonotype: A much larger clone differs by one base, so this may be a read error. This chain connects TRBV6-6 to TRBJ2-6; 9 bases are a match to TRBD2. This CDR3 region has 15 residues. Germline V CDR1 and CDR2: MNHNY, SVGAGI (reference sequence). CDR3 DNA: TGTGCCAGTGGCGGGGGGGCGGCTGGGGCCAACGTCCGGACTTTC. It yields the protein CASGGGAAGANVRTF.

This CDR3 reads CASIRNTEAFF. The CDR3 DNA sequence: TGTGCCAGCATTAGAAACACTGAAGCTTTCTTT. The rearrangement joins TRBV12-3 or TRBV12-4 to TRBJ1-1; D remains ambiguous. The ends were cut back, 7 bases at V and 2 bases at J, with 5 bases in the middle. The CDR3 covers 11 residues.

As for this clonotype: A read error may explain this, as a much larger clone is one base away. V gene TRBV27 combines with J gene TRBJ2-1, with D possibly being TRBD1 (7 bases). The CDR3 sequence is 15 residues long. V shed 5 bases and J shed 6 bases, with 17 bases lying between them. CDR1 is MNHEY and CDR2 is SMNVEV in the germline V gene (reference sequence). The CDR3 DNA reads TGTGCCAGCAGTCTCAGGGGGGCCTTTTCCAATGAGCAGTTCTTC. This codes for CASSLRGAFSNEQFF.

Only a few counts were recorded for this clonotype. Mismatch with germline at one junction end may stem from a read error. The rearrangement uses TRBV10-3 and TRBJ2-4; tentatively, D is TRBD1 (6 bases). Germline V gene sequence: CDR1 ENHRY, CDR2 SYGVKD. The CDR3 sequence is 16 residues long. CDR3 DNA: TGTGCCATCAGTGATGACCCGGTTAAGGGGGTGAACATTCGGTACTTC. This codes for CAISDDPVKGVNIRYF.

V is TRBV2 and J is TRBJ1-2; D might be TRBD1 (5 bases). V lost 2 bases to trimming and J lost 0 bases, with 10 bases between them. Germline CDR1 and CDR2: SNHLY and FYNNEI. CDR3 size: 15 residues. The CDR3 loop is CASSELRGSNYGYTF. For the CDR3, the DNA is TGTGCCAGCAGTGAACTGAGGGGATCTAACTATGGCTACACCTTC.

This clonotype was seen a few times. The chain recombines TRBV2 with TRBJ2-1; D not certain. The germline CDR1 and CDR2 sequences are SNHLY and FYNNEI. Trimming removed 6 bases from V and 9 bases from J, with 9 bases in between. The length of the CDR3 is 11 residues. CDR3 nucleotide sequence: TGTGCCAGCAGATTCGGGCCTGAGCAGTTCTTC. This translates into CASRFGPEQFF. Supplemented by reference TRBV2 and TRBJ2-1, the full variable domain reads EPEVTQTPSHQVTQMGQEVILRCVPISNHLYFYWYRQILGQKVEFLVSFYNNEISEKSEIFDDQFSVERPDGSNFTLKIRSTKLEDSAMYFCASRFGPEQFFGPGTRLTVL.

On this clonotype itself: This may be a read error: a much more frequent sequence differs by one nucleotide. This chain uses TRBV2 with TRBJ2-7; D not resolved. Trimming left V 9 bases short and J 12 bases short, with 27 bases between. Germline V CDR1 and CDR2: SNHLY, FYNNEI. This CDR3 has 14 residues. The DNA for the CDR3 is TGTGCCAGTCGGCCCCCAAGCAGAGGAAACATTCGGTACTTC. Encoded protein: CASRPPSRGNIRYF.

This clonotype was recorded a few times. With a much larger clone just one base away, this may be a read error. The V gene is TRBV5-6, the J gene TRBJ2-7; 7 nucleotides agree with TRBD1. The CDR3 contains 16 residues. Germline-derived CDR1 and CDR2 are SGHDT and YYEEEE. CDR3 region: CAGSSNSLHRGHEQYF. The CDR3 DNA sequence: TGTGCCGGCAGCTCCAACTCCCTACACAGGGGACACGAGCAGTACTTC. Full variable domain (remainder filled in from reference TRBV5-6 and TRBJ2-7): DAGVTQSPTHLIKTRGQQVTLRCSPKSGHDTVSWYQQALGQGPQFIFQYYEEEERQRGNFPDRFSGHQFPNYSSELNVNALLLGDSALYLCAGSSNSLHRGHEQYFGPGTRLTVT.

Comment on this clonotype: This may arise from a read error, as a much more abundant clone is one base away. This chain joins TRBV6-5 and TRBJ2-1, with D unclear. V was pared by 0 bases and J by 6 bases, with 18 bases between. The CDR3 consists of 17 residues. From germline, CDR1 is MNHEY and CDR2 SVGAGI. The CDR3 DNA follows: TGTGCCAGCAGTTACTCGTTCAGCCCTACCTTCAGCAATGAGCAGTTCTTC. It codes for CASSYSFSPTFSNEQFF.

At least ten counts were recorded for this clonotype. V gene TRBV6-2 or TRBV6-3 combines with J gene TRBJ2-6, with a tentative D call TRBD1 (6 bases). Germline V CDR1 and CDR2: MNHEY, SVGEGT. The CDR3 spans 18 residues. Trimming took off 0 bases at V and 3 bases at J, with 15 bases between the two ends. The CDR3 sequence is CASSYSTGGVFGANVLTF. CDR3 nucleotide sequence: TGTGCCAGCAGTTACTCGACTGGGGGCGTTTTTGGGGCCAACGTCCTGACTTTC.

In this sample, this clonotype turned up once. The chain links TRBV11-3 to TRBJ2-3, with 8 bases that match TRBD2. The CDR3 length is 16 residues. V shed 2 bases, J shed 1 base, and the junction held 5 bases outside the gene matches. Per germline, CDR1 SGHNT and CDR2 YENEEA. DNA of the CDR3: TGTGCCAGCAGCTTAAGGTGGCGGGAGGGCACAGATACGCAGTATTTT. Translation: CASSLRWREGTDTQYF.

The table lists this clonotype with a few counts. The CDR3 DNA reads as TGTGCCACACACGACAGCGGGGGGGGCACCTACAATGAGCAGTTCTTC. Protein product: CATHDSGGGTYNEQFF. The chain links TRBV6-2 or TRBV6-3 to TRBJ2-1, with 10 bases fitting TRBD2. The length of the CDR3 is 16 residues. Germline-derived CDR1 and CDR2 are MNHEY and SVGEGT. The J segment lost 2 bases and the V segment lost 10 bases, leaving 11 bases of the junction unmatched.